Given below is one T cell receptor (beta chain) in context. Its antigen is not known. The record originates from a study of identical twins. Findings and caveats of the study: Weaker excess twin sharing was observed in beta out-of-frame sequences.

With 7 bases removed from V and 4 bases from J, the gap between germline ends came to 8 bases. This CDR3 spans 12 amino acids. CDR1 is SNHLY and CDR2 is FYNNEI in the germline V gene. TCRdb reprocessed the 5' RACE reads via MiXCR and lists one record per CDR3 protein. The sample lists 1.5 million to 2 million distinct CDR3 sequences, about 30% occurring once. The source material was cord blood. The TCR comes from a newborn girl in good health. The V gene is TRBV2, the J gene TRBJ2-1; the D gene is possibly TRBD1 (5 bases). CDR3 DNA sequence: TGTGCCAGCACCCCAGGGTACAATGAGCAGTTCTTC. Protein: CASTPGYNEQFF.